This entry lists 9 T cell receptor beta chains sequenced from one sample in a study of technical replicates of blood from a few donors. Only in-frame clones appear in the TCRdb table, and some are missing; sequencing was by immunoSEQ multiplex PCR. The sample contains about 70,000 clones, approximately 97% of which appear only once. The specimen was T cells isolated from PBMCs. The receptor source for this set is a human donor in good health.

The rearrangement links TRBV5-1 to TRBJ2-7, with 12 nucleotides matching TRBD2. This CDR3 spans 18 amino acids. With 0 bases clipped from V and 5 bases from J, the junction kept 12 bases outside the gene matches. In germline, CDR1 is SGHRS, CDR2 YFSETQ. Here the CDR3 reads CASSLALAGGPGKNEQYF. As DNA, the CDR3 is TGCGCCAGCAGCTTGGCGCTAGCGGGAGGGCCCGGGAAGAACGAGCAGTACTTC.

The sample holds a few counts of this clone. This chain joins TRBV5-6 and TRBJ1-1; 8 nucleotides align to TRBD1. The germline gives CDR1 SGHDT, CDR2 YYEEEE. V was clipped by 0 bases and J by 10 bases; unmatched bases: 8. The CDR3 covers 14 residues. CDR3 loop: CASSLVAGDRIAFF. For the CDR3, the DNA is TGTGCCAGCAGCTTGGTAGCCGGGGACAGGATAGCTTTCTTT.

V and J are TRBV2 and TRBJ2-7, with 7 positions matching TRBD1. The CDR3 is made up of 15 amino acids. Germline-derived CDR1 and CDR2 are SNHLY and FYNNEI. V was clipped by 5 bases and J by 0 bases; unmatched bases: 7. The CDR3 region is CASSFGTAYSYEQYF. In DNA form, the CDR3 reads TGTGCCAGCAGTTTTGGGACAGCCTACTCCTACGAGCAGTACTTC. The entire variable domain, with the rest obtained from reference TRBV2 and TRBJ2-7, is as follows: EPEVTQTPSHQVTQMGQEVILRCVPISNHLYFYWYRQILGQKVEFLVSFYNNEISEKSEIFDDQFSVERPDGSNFTLKIRSTKLEDSAMYFCASSFGTAYSYEQYFGPGTRLTVT.

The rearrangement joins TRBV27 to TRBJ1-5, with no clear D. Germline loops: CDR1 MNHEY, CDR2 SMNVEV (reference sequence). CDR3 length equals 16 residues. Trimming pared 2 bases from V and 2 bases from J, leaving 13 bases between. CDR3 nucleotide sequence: TGTGCCAGCAGTTTAAAGCCTGGTCTTGGCAATCAGCCCCAGCATTTT. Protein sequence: CASSLKPGLGNQPQHF.

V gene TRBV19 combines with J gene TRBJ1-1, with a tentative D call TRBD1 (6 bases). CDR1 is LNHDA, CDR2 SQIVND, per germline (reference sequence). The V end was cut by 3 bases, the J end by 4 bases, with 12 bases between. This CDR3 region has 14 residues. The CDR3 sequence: CASSIGHRATEAFF. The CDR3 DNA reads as TGTGCCAGTAGTATCGGGCACAGGGCCACTGAAGCTTTCTTT.

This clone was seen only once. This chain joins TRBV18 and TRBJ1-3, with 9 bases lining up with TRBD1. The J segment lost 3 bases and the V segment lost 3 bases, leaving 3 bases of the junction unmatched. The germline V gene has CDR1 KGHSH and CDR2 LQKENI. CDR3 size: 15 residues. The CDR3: CASSPTGQGGNTIYF. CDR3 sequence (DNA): TGTGCCAGCTCACCCACGGGACAGGGTGGAAACACCATATATTTT.

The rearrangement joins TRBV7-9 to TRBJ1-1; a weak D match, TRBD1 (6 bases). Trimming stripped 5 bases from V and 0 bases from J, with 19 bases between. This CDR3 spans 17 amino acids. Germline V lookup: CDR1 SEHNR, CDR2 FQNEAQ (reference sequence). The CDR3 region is CASSPQGITLMNTEAFF. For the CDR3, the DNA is TGTGCCAGCAGCCCCCAGGGGATTACTCTCATGAACACTGAAGCTTTCTTT. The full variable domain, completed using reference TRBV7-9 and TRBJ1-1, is DTGVSQNPRHKITKRGQNVTFRCDPISEHNRLYWYRQTLGQGPEFLTYFQNEAQLEKSRLLSDRFSAERPKGSFSTLEIQRTEQGDSAMYLCASSPQGITLMNTEAFFGQGTRLTVV.

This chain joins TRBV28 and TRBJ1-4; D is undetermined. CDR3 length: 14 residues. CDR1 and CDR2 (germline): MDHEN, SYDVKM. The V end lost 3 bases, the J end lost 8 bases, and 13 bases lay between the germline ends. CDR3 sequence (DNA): TGTGCCAGCAGTTTGGAGGACGGGCTAGAAAAACTGTTTTTT. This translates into CASSLEDGLEKLFF.

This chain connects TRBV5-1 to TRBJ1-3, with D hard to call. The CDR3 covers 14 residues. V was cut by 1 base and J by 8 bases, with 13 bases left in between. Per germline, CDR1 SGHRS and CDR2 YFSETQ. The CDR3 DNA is TGCGCCAGCAGCTTGAATGACGGGTCGCACACCATATATTTT. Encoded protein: CASSLNDGSHTIYF.